This section outlines one TCR beta chain sequence together with its context. What it recognizes is unknown. These data originate in a study of cytomegalovirus exposure and HLA in healthy donors. Primers: 60 Vbeta forward and 13 Jbeta reverse. Assay: immunoSEQ multiplex PCR; the TCRdb copy retains only in-frame clones and omits some. The sample consists of under 130,000 clones, over 60% of them appearing once. Points from the study as a whole: Other equally common chains were less clonally expanded than HLA-associated TCR beta chains, a later analysis showed. Specific recognition of CMV antigens was confirmed in vitro for three chains (all CMV-associated). Only CMV serostatus was available as immune exposure information.

The sample was PBMCs. The sequence came from a man between 35 and 55 years old in good health and CMV-seropositive.

The CDR3 region has the DNA TGCAGCGTTACTGCACAGGGTTGGAAGACCCAGTACTTC. This encodes CSVTAQGWKTQYF. This chain joins TRBV29-1 and TRBJ2-5; weak D call: TRBD1 (6 bases). Germline V lookup: CDR1 SQVTM, CDR2 ANQGSEA. The CDR3 totals 13 residues. Trimming removed 5 bases at V and 6 bases at J, with 16 bases between.